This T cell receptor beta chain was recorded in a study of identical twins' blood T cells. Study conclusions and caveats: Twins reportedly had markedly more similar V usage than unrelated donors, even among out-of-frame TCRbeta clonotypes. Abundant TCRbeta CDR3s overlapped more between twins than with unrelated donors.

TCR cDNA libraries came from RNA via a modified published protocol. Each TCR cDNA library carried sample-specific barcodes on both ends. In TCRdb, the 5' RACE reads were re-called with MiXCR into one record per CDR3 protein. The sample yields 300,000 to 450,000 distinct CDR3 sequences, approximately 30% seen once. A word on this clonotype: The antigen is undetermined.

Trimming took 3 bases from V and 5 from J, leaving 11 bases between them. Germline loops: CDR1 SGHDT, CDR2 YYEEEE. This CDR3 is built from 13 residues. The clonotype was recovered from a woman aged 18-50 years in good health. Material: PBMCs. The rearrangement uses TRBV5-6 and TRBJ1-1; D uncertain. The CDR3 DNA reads TGTGCCAGCAGCTGGACCGGTGCTACTGAAGCTTTCTTT. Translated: CASSWTGATEAFF.